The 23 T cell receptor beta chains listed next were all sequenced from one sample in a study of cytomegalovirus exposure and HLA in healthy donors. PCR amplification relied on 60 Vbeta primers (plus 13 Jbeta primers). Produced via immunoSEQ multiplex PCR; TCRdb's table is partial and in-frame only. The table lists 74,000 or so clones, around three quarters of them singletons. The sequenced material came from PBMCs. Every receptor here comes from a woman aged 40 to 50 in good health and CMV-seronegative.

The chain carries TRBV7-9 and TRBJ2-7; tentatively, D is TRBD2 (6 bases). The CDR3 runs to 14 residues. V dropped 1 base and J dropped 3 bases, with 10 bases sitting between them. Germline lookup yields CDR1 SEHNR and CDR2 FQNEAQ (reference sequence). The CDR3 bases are TGTGCCAGCAGCTTAGGGGCGGGGCTCTACGAGCAGTACTTC. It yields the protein CASSLGAGLYEQYF.

Here the CDR3 reads CASRVADSYNEQFF. CDR3 DNA sequence: TGTGCCAGCAGGGTAGCGGACTCCTACAATGAGCAGTTCTTC. The chain uses TRBV28 and TRBJ2-1; the D gene is possibly TRBD2 (6 bases). Per germline, CDR1 MDHEN and CDR2 SYDVKM. The V gene lost 6 bases and the J gene lost 0 bases, with 9 bases spanning the gap. The length of the CDR3 is 14 residues.

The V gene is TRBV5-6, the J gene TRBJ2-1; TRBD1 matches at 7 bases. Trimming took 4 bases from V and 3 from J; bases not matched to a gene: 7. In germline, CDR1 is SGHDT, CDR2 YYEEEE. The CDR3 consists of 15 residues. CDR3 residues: CASSLERGLYNEQFF. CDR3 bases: TGTGCCAGCAGCCTTGAGAGGGGGCTCTACAATGAGCAGTTCTTC.

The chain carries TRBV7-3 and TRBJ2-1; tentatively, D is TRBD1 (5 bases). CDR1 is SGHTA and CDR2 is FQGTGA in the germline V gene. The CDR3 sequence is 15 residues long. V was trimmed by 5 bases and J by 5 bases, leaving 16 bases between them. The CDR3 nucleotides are TGTGCCAGCAGCCCAACCCAGGGCAGGGACAATGAGCAGTTCTTC. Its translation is CASSPTQGRDNEQFF.

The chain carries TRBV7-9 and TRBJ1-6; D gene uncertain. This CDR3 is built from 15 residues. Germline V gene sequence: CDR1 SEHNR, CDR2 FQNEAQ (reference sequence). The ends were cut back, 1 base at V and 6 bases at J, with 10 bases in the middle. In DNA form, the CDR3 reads TGTGCCAGCAGCTTAGATGGGCAGCCTAATTCACCCCTCCACTTT. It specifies CASSLDGQPNSPLHF. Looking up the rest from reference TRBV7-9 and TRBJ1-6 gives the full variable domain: DTGVSQNPRHKITKRGQNVTFRCDPISEHNRLYWYRQTLGQGPEFLTYFQNEAQLEKSRLLSDRFSAERPKGSFSTLEIQRTEQGDSAMYLCASSLDGQPNSPLHFGNGTRLTVT.

The CDR3 DNA sequence: TGTGCCAGTAGTGCCAAGAAGCGGACAGGGGGAAACATTCAGTACTTC. Its translation: CASSAKKRTGGNIQYF. The gene calls are TRBV19 and TRBJ2-4; 10 bases agree with TRBD1. CDR1 LNHDA and CDR2 SQIVND come from the germline V gene (reference sequence). The CDR3 runs 16 residues. Trimming took 5 bases from V and 6 from J; bases not matched to a gene: 10.

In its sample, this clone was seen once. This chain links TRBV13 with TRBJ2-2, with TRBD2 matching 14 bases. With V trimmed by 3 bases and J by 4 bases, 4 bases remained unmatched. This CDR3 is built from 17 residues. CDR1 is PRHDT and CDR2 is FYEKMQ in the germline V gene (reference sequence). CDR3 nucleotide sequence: TGTGCCAGCAGCTTCGGGACTAGCGGGAGCGGCACCGGGGAGCTGTTTTTT. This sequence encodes CASSFGTSGSGTGELFF.

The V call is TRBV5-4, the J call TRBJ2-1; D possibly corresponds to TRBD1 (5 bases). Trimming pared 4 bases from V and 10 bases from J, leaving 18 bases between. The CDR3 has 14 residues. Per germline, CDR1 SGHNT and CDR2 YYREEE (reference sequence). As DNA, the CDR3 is TGTGCCAGCAGCCCCGGAAGTGTCAGGGAAGAGCAGTTCTTC. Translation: CASSPGSVREEQFF.

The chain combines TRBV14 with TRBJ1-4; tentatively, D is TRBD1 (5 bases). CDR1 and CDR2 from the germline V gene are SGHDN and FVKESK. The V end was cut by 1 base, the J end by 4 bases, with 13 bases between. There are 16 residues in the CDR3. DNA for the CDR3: TGTGCCAGCAGCCAAGCCGGGACTCTTAGTAATGAAAAACTGTTTTTT. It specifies CASSQAGTLSNEKLFF.

The CDR3 here is CASSFLSAGGTDTQYF. For the CDR3, the DNA is TGTGCCAGCAGTTTTCTCTCGGCGGGAGGGACAGATACGCAGTATTTT. J is TRBJ2-3 and V is TRBV27; 9 bases fit TRBD2. There are 16 residues in the CDR3. CDR1 is MNHEY, CDR2 SMNVEV, per germline (reference sequence). V was pared by 3 bases and J by 3 bases, with 7 bases of the junction left unmatched.

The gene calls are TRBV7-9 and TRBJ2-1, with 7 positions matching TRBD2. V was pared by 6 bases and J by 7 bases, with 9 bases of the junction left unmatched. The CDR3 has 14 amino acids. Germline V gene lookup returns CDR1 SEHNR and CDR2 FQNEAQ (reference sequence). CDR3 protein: CASSLIAGPNEQFF. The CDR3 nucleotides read TGTGCCAGCAGTCTAATAGCGGGTCCGAATGAGCAGTTCTTC. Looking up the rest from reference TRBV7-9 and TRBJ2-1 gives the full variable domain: DTGVSQNPRHKITKRGQNVTFRCDPISEHNRLYWYRQTLGQGPEFLTYFQNEAQLEKSRLLSDRFSAERPKGSFSTLEIQRTEQGDSAMYLCASSLIAGPNEQFFGPGTRLTVL.

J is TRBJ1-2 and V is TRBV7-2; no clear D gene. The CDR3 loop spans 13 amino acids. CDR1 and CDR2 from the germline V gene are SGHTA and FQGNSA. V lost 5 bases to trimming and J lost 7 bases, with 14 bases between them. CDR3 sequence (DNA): TGTGCCAGCAGCCTAACGGAGTTCAGTGGCTACACCTTC. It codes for CASSLTEFSGYTF.

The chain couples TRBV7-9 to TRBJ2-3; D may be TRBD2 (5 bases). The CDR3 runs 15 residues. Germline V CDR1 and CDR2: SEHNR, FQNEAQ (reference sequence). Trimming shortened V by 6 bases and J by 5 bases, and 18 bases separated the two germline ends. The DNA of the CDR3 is TGTGCCAGCAGTTATAGTGGACTTACAAGAGATACGCAGTATTTT. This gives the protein CASSYSGLTRDTQYF.

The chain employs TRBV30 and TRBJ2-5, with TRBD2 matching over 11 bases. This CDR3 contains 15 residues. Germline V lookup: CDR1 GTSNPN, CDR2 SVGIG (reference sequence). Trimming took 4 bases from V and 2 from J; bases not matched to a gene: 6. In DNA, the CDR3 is TGTGCCTGGATCGGGACTAGCGGTACTCAAGAGACCCAGTACTTC. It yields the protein CAWIGTSGTQETQYF.

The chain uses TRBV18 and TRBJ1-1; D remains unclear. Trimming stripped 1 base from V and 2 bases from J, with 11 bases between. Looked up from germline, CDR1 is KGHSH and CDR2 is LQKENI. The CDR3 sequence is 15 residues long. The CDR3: CASSPHAAENTEAFF. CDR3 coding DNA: TGTGCCAGCTCACCACACGCAGCGGAAAACACTGAAGCTTTCTTT.

CDR3 nucleotides: TGTGCCAGCAGTTTTGGGGACAGGGTCGAAAAACTGTTTTTT. This translates into CASSFGDRVEKLFF. V is TRBV28 and J is TRBJ1-4, with 9 positions matching TRBD1. The germline V gene encodes CDR1 MDHEN and CDR2 SYDVKM. The CDR3 runs 14 residues. J gave up 8 bases and V 3 bases, and 4 bases lay outside the gene matches.

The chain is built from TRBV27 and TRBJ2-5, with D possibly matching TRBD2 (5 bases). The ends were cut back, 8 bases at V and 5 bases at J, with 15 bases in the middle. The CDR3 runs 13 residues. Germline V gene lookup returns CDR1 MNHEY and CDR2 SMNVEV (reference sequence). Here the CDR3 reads CASSPQWEETQYF. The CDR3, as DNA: TGTGCCAGCTCCCCCCAATGGGAGGAGACCCAGTACTTC.

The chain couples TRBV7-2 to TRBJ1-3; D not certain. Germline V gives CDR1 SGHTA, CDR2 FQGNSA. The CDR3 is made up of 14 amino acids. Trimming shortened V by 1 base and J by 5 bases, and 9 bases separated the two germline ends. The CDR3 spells CASSLGTSRNTIYF. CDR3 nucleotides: TGTGCCAGCAGCTTAGGTACCAGTAGAAACACCATATATTTT.

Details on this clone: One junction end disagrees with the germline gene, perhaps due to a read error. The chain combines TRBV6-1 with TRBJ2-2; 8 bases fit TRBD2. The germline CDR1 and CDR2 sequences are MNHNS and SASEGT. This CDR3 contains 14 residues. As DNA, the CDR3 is TGTGCCAGCAGTGCGGGAGGGAGAGGCGGGGAGCTGCTTTTT. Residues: CASSAGGRGGELLF.

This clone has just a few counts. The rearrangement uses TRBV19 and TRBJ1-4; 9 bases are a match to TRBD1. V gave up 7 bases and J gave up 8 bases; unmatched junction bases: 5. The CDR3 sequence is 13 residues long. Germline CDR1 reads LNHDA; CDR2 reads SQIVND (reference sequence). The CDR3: CASTGQGREKLFF. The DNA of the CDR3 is TGTGCCAGTACCGGACAGGGGAGGGAAAAACTGTTTTTT. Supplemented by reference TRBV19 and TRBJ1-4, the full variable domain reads DGGITQSPKYLFRKEGQNVTLSCEQNLNHDAMYWYRQDPGQGLRLIYYSQIVNDFQKGDIAEGYSVSREKKESFPLTVTSAQKNPTAFYLCASTGQGREKLFFGSGTQLSVL.

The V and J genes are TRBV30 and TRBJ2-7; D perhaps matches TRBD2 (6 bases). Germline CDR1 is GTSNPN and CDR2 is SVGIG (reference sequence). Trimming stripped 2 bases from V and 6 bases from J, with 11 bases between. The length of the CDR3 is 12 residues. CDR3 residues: CAWSPGGGEQYF. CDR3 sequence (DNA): TGTGCCTGGAGTCCCGGGGGAGGCGAGCAGTACTTC. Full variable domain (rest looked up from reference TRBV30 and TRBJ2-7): SQTIHQWPATLVQPVGSPLSLECTVEGTSNPNLYWYRQAAGRGLQLLFYSVGIGQISSEVPQNLSASRPQDRQFILSSKKLLLSDSGFYLCAWSPGGGEQYFGPGTRLTVT.

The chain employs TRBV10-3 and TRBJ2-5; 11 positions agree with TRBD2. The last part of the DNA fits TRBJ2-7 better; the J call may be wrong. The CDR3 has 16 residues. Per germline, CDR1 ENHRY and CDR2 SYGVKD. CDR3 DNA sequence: TGTGCCATCAGTGGGACTAGCGGGTATAGCTCCTACGAGCAGTACTTC. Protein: CAISGTSGYSSYEQYF.

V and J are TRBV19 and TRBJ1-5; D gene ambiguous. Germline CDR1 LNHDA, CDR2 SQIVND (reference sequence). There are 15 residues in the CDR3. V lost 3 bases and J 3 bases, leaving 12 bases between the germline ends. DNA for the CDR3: TGTGCCAGTAGTATTAGCTGGCAGCCCAATCAGCCCCAGCATTTT. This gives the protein CASSISWQPNQPQHF.